Below, 14 T cell receptor beta chains from the same sample are listed, as sequenced in a study of blood T cell repertoires in COVID-19. The method was immunoSEQ multiplex PCR; TCRdb's version includes in-frame clones alone and lacks a portion of them. The table has about 190,000 clones, 65% to 85% seen once. Sequenced material: peripheral blood. Source of these receptors: a man between 60 and 75 years old with active or convalescent COVID-19.

The table lists this clone with a few counts. V and J are TRBV27 and TRBJ1-2, with D maybe TRBD1 (5 bases). Germline CDR1 MNHEY, CDR2 SMNVEV (reference sequence). Trimming removed 3 bases from V and 2 bases from J, with 10 bases in between. CDR3 length: 14 amino acids. The CDR3 region has the DNA TGTGCCAGCAGTTTTCGGGGGAAGAACTATGGCTACACCTTC. Translation gives CASSFRGKNYGYTF.

This chain uses TRBV6-5 with TRBJ2-1; D is undetermined. From germline, CDR1 is MNHEY and CDR2 SVGAGI. The V end lost 7 bases, the J end lost 7 bases, and 14 bases lay between the germline ends. This CDR3 has 13 residues. CDR3 DNA sequence: TGTGCCAGCATGAGGTCGGGTCCAAATGAGCAGTTCTTC. Protein sequence: CASMRSGPNEQFF.

The CDR3 DNA sequence: TGTGCCAGCACCTATTCAGGGACAGGATTCTACGAGCAGTACTTC. Translation: CASTYSGTGFYEQYF. This sequence joins TRBV28 and TRBJ2-7; 8 bases are a match to TRBD1. Germline lookup yields CDR1 MDHEN and CDR2 SYDVKM. The CDR3 has 15 amino acids. J lost 3 bases, V lost 7 bases, and 11 bases had no gene match.

The V and J genes are TRBV16 and TRBJ2-1; D possibly corresponds to TRBD1 (5 bases). V was cut by 2 bases and J by 6 bases, with 11 bases left in between. Germline values: CDR1 KGHSY, CDR2 FQNENV. CDR3 length equals 14 residues. The CDR3 loop reads CASSQGAPSNEQFF. The CDR3 DNA sequence: TGTGCCAGCAGCCAAGGGGCACCCTCCAATGAGCAGTTCTTC.

This clone showed up just a few times. J is TRBJ1-1 and V is TRBV11-2; unclear D gene. V lost 5 bases to trimming and J lost 0 bases, with 13 bases between them. The germline V gene encodes CDR1 SGHAT and CDR2 FQNNGV. CDR3 size: 15 residues. In DNA form, the CDR3 reads TGTGCCAGCAGCCCCGGCTTTGGAGTGAACACTGAAGCTTTCTTT. Translated, it gives CASSPGFGVNTEAFF.

The rearrangement joins TRBV5-1 to TRBJ2-5; 9 positions match TRBD2. The CDR3 is 14 residues long. The germline V gene has CDR1 SGHRS and CDR2 YFSETQ. With 7 bases clipped from V and 2 bases from J, the junction kept 6 bases outside the gene matches. CDR3 sequence reads: CASGSTSGQETQYF. The CDR3 DNA is TGCGCCAGCGGGTCGACTAGCGGACAAGAGACCCAGTACTTC. Filled out from reference TRBV5-1 and TRBJ2-5, the complete variable domain reads KAGVTQTPRYLIKTRGQQVTLSCSPISGHRSVSWYQQTPGQGLQFLFEYFSETQRNKGNFPGRFSGRQFSNSRSEMNVSTLELGDSALYLCASGSTSGQETQYFGPGTRLLVL.

J is TRBJ1-5 and V is TRBV18; D is possibly TRBD1 (5 bases). Trimming removed 2 bases at V and 0 bases at J, with 8 bases between. Germline V gives CDR1 KGHSH, CDR2 LQKENI. The length of the CDR3 is 15 residues. The CDR3 spells CASSPKDTSNQPQHF. CDR3 in DNA: TGTGCCAGCTCACCAAAGGACACTAGCAATCAGCCCCAGCATTTT.

This clone occurred once. The V and J genes are TRBV5-1 and TRBJ2-3, with 7 positions matching TRBD2. Germline loops: CDR1 SGHRS, CDR2 YFSETQ. The CDR3 contains 16 residues. V trimming: 4 bases; J trimming: 2 bases; junction bases outside the gene matches: 10. CDR3 nucleotide sequence: TGCGCCAGCAGCGCGACACTAGCGCCGACCACAGATACGCAGTATTTT. This translates into CASSATLAPTTDTQYF.

The chain links TRBV11-2 to TRBJ1-2; 7 nucleotides align to TRBD1. Germline V CDR1 and CDR2: SGHAT, FQNNGV. This CDR3 has 16 residues. V gave up 3 bases and J gave up 0 bases; unmatched junction bases: 7. Here the CDR3 DNA reads TGTGCCAGCAGCTTCCTTTGGGACAGCCCTAACTATGGCTACACCTTC. This translates into CASSFLWDSPNYGYTF.

The chain uses TRBV19 and TRBJ2-3; 11 bases are shared with TRBD1. CDR3 length equals 15 residues. V was clipped by 5 bases and J by 3 bases; unmatched bases: 4. Germline V gene data show CDR1 as LNHDA and CDR2 as SQIVND (reference sequence). CDR3 coding DNA: TGTGCCAGTAGTCCTGGACAGGGGGCGACAGATACGCAGTATTTT. Its protein is CASSPGQGATDTQYF.

This chain joins TRBV4-2 and TRBJ2-1; TRBD2 matches at 11 bases. The CDR3 totals 17 residues. Germline values: CDR1 LGHNA, CDR2 YNFKEQ. Trimming took 2 bases from V and 5 from J; bases not matched to a gene: 8. CDR3 protein: CASSQLVGTSGDNEQFF. The CDR3 region has the DNA TGTGCCAGCAGCCAATTAGTTGGGACTAGCGGAGACAATGAGCAGTTCTTC.

The CDR3: CASSSHSDRGNTGELFF. The DNA for the CDR3 is TGTGCCAGCAGCAGCCATTCTGACAGGGGGAACACCGGGGAGCTGTTTTTT. The chain is built from TRBV21-1 and TRBJ2-2; the table gives TRBD1 as D, unverified against the DNA. TRBV21-1 has pseudogene status. This CDR3 has 17 amino acids.

The chain joins TRBV27 to TRBJ2-5; D is perhaps TRBD2 (6 bases). V was cut by 3 bases and J by 5 bases, with 10 bases left in between. CDR3 length: 13 residues. Germline loops: CDR1 MNHEY, CDR2 SMNVEV (reference sequence). In DNA, the CDR3 is TGTGCCAGCAGTTTGGGGCTAGCGGAGACCCAGTACTTC. Translated: CASSLGLAETQYF.

The sample holds a few counts of this clone. The chain is built from TRBV10-3 and TRBJ1-2; unclear D gene. The V gene's germline CDR1 is ENHRY and CDR2 SYGVKD. The CDR3 has 14 amino acids. The V end lost 3 bases, the J end lost 4 bases, and 12 bases lay between the germline ends. The CDR3 loop reads CAISERVDTYGYTF. CDR3 nucleotide sequence: TGTGCCATCAGTGAACGAGTAGACACCTATGGCTACACCTTC.